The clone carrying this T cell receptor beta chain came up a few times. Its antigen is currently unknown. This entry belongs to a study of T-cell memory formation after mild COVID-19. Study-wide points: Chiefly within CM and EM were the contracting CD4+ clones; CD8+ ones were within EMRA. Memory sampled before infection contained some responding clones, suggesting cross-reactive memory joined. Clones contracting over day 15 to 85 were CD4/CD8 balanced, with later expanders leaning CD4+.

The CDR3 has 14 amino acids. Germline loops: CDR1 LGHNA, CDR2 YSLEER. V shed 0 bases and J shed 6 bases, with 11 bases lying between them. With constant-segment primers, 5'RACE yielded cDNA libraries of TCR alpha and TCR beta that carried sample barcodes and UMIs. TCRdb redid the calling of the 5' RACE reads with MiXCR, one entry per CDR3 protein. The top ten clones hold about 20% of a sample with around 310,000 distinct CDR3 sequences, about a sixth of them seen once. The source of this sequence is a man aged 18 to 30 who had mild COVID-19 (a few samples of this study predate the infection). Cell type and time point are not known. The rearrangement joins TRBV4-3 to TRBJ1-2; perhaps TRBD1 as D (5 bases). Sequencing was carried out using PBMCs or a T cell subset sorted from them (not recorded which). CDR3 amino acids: CASSQDLRGDGYTF. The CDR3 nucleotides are TGCGCCAGCAGCCAAGACCTCCGGGGGGATGGCTACACCTTC.